The clone carrying this TCR beta chain has more than one count but fewer than ten. This specimen comes from a study of blood T cells in healthy people across ages. Combining a sample-barcoded 5' primer with a J-beta primer mix, a second PCR ran for 7 to 11 cycles. Each CDR3 protein is one row after TCRdb ran MiXCR on the 5' RACE reads. The repertoire holds fewer than 1 million distinct CDR3 sequences, with around two fifths as singletons. Researchers report isolating at least 6 million PBMCs per sample. The material sequenced was blood. The clonotype was recovered from a man between 60 and 75 years old in good health.

This CDR3 is CAWKGRGVAETQYF. The CDR3 nucleotides read TGTGCCTGGAAGGGCAGGGGAGTCGCAGAGACCCAGTACTTC. The genes are TRBV30 and TRBJ2-5, with D perhaps matching TRBD1 (6 bases). V was pared by 4 bases and J by 4 bases, with 16 bases between. Germline CDR1 reads GTSNPN; CDR2 reads SVGIG (reference sequence). This CDR3 is 14 amino acids long.